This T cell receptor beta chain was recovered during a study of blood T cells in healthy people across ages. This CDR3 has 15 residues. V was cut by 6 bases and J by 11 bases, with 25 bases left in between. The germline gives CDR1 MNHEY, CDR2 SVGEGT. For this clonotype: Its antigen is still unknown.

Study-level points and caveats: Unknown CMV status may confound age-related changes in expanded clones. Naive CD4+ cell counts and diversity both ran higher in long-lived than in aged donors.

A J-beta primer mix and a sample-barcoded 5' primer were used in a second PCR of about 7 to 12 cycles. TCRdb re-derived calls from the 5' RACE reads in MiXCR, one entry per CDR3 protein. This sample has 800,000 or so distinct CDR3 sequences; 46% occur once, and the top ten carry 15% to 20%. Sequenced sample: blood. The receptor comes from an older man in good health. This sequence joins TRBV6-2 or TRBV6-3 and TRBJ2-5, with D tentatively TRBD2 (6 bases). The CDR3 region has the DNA TGTGCCAGCAGCCCCCGGGCGGGAAGTACCAATGAGCAGTACTTC. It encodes CASSPRAGSTNEQYF.